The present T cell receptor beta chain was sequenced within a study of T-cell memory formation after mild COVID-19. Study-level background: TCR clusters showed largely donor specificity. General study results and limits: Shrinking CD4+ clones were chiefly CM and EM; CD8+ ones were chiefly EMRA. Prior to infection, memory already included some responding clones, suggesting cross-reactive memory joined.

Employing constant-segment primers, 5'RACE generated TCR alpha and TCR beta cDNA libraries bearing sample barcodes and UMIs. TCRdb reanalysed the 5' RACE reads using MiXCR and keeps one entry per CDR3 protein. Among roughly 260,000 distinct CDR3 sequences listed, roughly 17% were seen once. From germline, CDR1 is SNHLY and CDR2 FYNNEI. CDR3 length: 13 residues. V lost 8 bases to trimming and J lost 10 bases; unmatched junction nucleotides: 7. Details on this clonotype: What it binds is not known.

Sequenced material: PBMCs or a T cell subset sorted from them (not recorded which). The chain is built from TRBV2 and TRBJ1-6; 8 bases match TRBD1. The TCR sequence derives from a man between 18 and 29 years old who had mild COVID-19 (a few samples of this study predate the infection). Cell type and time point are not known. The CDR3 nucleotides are TGTGCCAGCGGCGACAGGGGCGAATCACCCCTCCACTTT. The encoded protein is CASGDRGESPLHF.